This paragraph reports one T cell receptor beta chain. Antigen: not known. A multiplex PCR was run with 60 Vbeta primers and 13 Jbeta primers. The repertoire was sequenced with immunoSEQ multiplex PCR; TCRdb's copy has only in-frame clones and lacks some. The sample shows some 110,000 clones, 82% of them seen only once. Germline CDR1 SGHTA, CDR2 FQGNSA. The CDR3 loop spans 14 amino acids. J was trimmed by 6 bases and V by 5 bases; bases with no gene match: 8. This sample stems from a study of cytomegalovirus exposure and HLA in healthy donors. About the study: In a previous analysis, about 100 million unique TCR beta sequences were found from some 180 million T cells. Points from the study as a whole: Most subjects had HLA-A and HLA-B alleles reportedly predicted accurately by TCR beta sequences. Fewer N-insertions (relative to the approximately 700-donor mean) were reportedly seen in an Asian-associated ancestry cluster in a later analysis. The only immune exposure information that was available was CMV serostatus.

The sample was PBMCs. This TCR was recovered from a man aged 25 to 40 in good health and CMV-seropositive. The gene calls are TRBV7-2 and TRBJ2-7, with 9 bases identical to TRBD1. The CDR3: CASSEQGAQVEQYF. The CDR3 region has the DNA TGTGCCAGCAGCGAACAGGGGGCGCAGGTCGAGCAGTACTTC.